These 15 T cell receptor beta chains came from one sample sequenced in a study of T-cell memory formation after mild COVID-19. A single record per CDR3 protein comes from TCRdb applying MiXCR to the 5' RACE reads. The table records 380,000 or so distinct CDR3 sequences, around 15% of them present only once. Sequenced input: PBMCs or a T cell subset sorted from them (not recorded which). The receptors come from a man younger than 35 who had mild COVID-19 (a few samples of this study predate the infection). Cell type and time point are not known.

This clonotype was picked up many times. This chain links TRBV5-1 with TRBJ2-5; D is undetermined. The CDR3 is 13 amino acids. Germline V gene sequence: CDR1 SGHRS, CDR2 YFSETQ. With 1 base removed from V and 3 bases from J, the gap between germline ends came to 7 bases. The CDR3 DNA reads TGCGCCAGCAGCTTGTCCAGTGAAGAGACCCAGTACTTC. It codes for CASSLSSEETQYF.

This clonotype was recorded only once. The rearrangement uses TRBV4-3 and TRBJ1-1; 8 nucleotides match TRBD1. V lost 0 bases to trimming and J lost 7 bases; unmatched junction nucleotides: 4. The CDR3 runs 14 residues. Germline-derived CDR1 and CDR2 are LGHNA and YSLEER. CDR3 nucleotides: TGCGCCAGCAGCCAAGAGATCGGGACAGGTGAAGCTTTCTTT. Amino acids: CASSQEIGTGEAFF.

This clonotype was observed a handful of times. The gene calls are TRBV7-2 and TRBJ2-7; D assignment may be TRBD1 or TRBD2 (6 bases each). Deletions cut 2 bases from V and 4 bases from J, with 15 bases between. The length of the CDR3 is 15 residues. Per the germline V gene, CDR1 is SGHTA and CDR2 is FQGNSA. Here the CDR3 reads CASSLQGGGPYEQYF. The CDR3 DNA follows: TGTGCCAGCAGCTTACAGGGTGGGGGGCCTTACGAGCAGTACTTC.

This chain connects TRBV6-1 to TRBJ2-7, with 9 bases matching TRBD1. The CDR3 contains 15 residues. Trimming cost V 6 bases and J 1 base; bases outside gene matches: 7. The germline V gene encodes CDR1 MNHNS and CDR2 SASEGT. CDR3 protein: CASREKDRGSYEQYF. The CDR3 DNA reads TGTGCCAGCAGAGAAAAGGACAGGGGATCCTACGAGCAGTACTTC.

The chain uses TRBV16 and TRBJ2-4; either TRBD1 or TRBD2 may supply D (5 bases each). Trimming took 0 bases from V and 8 from J, leaving 11 bases between them. CDR1 and CDR2 (germline): KGHSY, FQNENV. There are 14 residues in the CDR3. The CDR3, as DNA: TGTGCCAGCAGCCAATCGGGGGTAGTGGACATTCAGTACTTC. Translated: CASSQSGVVDIQYF. Complete variable domain (other parts from reference TRBV16 and TRBJ2-4): GEEVAQTPKHLVRGEGQKAKLYCAPIKGHSYVFWYQQVLKNEFKFLISFQNENVFDETGMPKERFSAKCLPNSPCSLEIQATKLEDSAVYFCASSQSGVVDIQYFGAGTRLSVL.

The table lists this clonotype with many counts. The chain is built from TRBV5-1 and TRBJ2-1; 9 bases agree with TRBD2. The CDR3 has 14 amino acids. From germline, CDR1 is SGHRS and CDR2 YFSETQ. Losses at the gene ends were 4 bases for V and 5 bases for J; bases not matched to a gene: 4. The CDR3 bases are TGCGCCAGCAGCCCCGCTAGCGGGGACAATGAGCAGTTCTTC. Translating it yields CASSPASGDNEQFF.

This clonotype was observed many times. The chain recombines TRBV15 with TRBJ2-2, with D perhaps matching TRBD2 (5 bases). V lost 9 bases to trimming and J lost 4 bases, with 15 bases between them. The CDR3 extends over 14 amino acids. CDR1 is LNHNV and CDR2 is YYDKDF in the germline V gene (reference sequence). The CDR3 DNA reads TGTGCCACTAAACCTCGGGGTGGCACCGGGGAGCTGTTTTTT. It translates to CATKPRGGTGELFF.

The V call is TRBV3-1, the J call TRBJ2-7; 9 bases align to TRBD1. The CDR3 length is 16 residues. The V gene's germline CDR1 is LGHDT and CDR2 YNNKEL (reference sequence). Trimming at V came to 4 bases and at J to 5 bases, leaving 12 bases not matched to a gene. This CDR3 is CASSPRPGTGSDEQYF. In nucleotides, the CDR3 is TGTGCCAGCAGCCCAAGACCCGGGACAGGGTCGGACGAGCAGTACTTC.

The rearrangement links TRBV6-2 or TRBV6-3 to TRBJ2-1, with TRBD2 matching 15 bases. V lost 5 bases, J lost 12 bases, and 14 bases stayed unmatched. The germline V gene has CDR1 MNHEY and CDR2 SVGEGT. CDR3 length equals 17 residues. The CDR3 region has the DNA TGTGCCAGCAGTCGGACTAGCGGGGGGGCCGACATGATCGGGCAGTTCTTC. Protein: CASSRTSGGADMIGQFF.

This clonotype was counted ten times or more. The chain is built from TRBV4-2 and TRBJ2-3, with TRBD2 as a possible D gene (6 bases). This CDR3 spans 15 amino acids. Germline assignment: CDR1 LGHNA and CDR2 YNFKEQ. Trimming left V 1 base short and J 6 bases short, with 14 bases between. In nucleotides, the CDR3 is TGTGCCAGCAGCCAAGCCCAGACTAGATCGGATACGCAGTATTTT. Protein product: CASSQAQTRSDTQYF.

This clonotype has only a few counts. The rearrangement joins TRBV6-5 to TRBJ2-2, with D hard to call. The CDR3 contains 17 residues. Trimming stripped 0 bases from V and 5 bases from J, with 16 bases between. CDR1 and CDR2 from the germline V gene are MNHEY and SVGAGI. CDR3 residues: CASSYSSQDVLTGELFF. Here the CDR3 DNA reads TGTGCCAGCAGTTACTCCTCCCAGGACGTACTTACCGGGGAGCTGTTTTTT.

The rearrangement links TRBV7-9 to TRBJ2-7, with 10 positions matching TRBD1. The V and J ends lost 0 bases and 0 bases, in that order; junction bases with no gene match: 2. The CDR3 spans 16 residues. CDR1 is SEHNR, CDR2 FQNEAQ, per germline (reference sequence). The CDR3 sequence: CASSLAGQGNSYEQYF. For the CDR3, the DNA is TGTGCCAGCAGCTTAGCGGGACAGGGGAACTCCTACGAGCAGTACTTC.

A few counts support this clonotype. J is TRBJ2-3 and V is TRBV7-3, with TRBD2 identical over 15 bases. This CDR3 is built from 20 residues. Germline assignment: CDR1 SGHTA and CDR2 FQGTGA. Germline trimming cut 5 bases from V and 2 bases from J; bases unmatched to any gene: 14. In DNA form, the CDR3 reads TGTGCCAGCAGCCTACATGGACTAGCGGGGGGGAATTTCTACACAGATACGCAGTATTTT. Translated: CASSLHGLAGGNFYTDTQYF.

Of note for this clonotype: Given the absence of the conserved phenylalanine or tryptophan at the CDR3 end, a read error is likely. The DNA is omitted, as the CDR3 cannot be located on it reliably, and the CDR3 follows TCRdb's listing. The rearrangement joins TRBV20-1 to TRBJ1-2; no DNA check was done on the table's D call, TRBD1. The CDR3 totals 11 residues, both ends included. CDR1 DFQATT and CDR2 SNEGSKA come from the germline V gene (reference sequence). The CDR3 here is CSARVQGLRDY.

V and J are TRBV18 and TRBJ1-1; tentative D call: TRBD1 (5 bases). Trimming cost V 5 bases and J 3 bases, with 19 bases left between them. The CDR3 length is 16 residues. Per the germline V gene, CDR1 is KGHSH and CDR2 is LQKENI. In DNA form, the CDR3 reads TGTGCCAGCTCAAGCAACCCGGGACGGGTCCACACTGAAGCTTTCTTT. Protein sequence: CASSSNPGRVHTEAFF.